This T cell receptor beta chain is drawn from a study of blood T cell repertoires in COVID-19. At the level of the study: Some COVID-19 samples were acute and others convalescent; all came from the United States, Italy and Spain.

In the authors' methods: Estimated nucleated cell counts came from reference gene primer amplification. Libraries were prepared by immunoSEQ multiplex PCR; TCRdb keeps only in-frame clonotypes and omits some of them. V and J calls and clone size are copied from that table; D and trimming were computed from the DNA. Of about 250,000 clones in the sample, 80% to 85% are singletons; the top ten hold over 1.5%. The sample comprised peripheral blood. The receptor was isolated from a woman aged 35 to 49 who had recovered from COVID-19.

In nucleotides, the CDR3 is TGTGCCAGCAGCTTTGCCCAGGGGAATGGTTCACCCCTCCACTTT. It codes for CASSFAQGNGSPLHF. The chain links TRBV7-9 to TRBJ1-6; possible D gene TRBD1, 6 bases. Per germline, CDR1 SEHNR and CDR2 FQNEAQ (reference sequence). Deletions cut 3 bases from V and 9 bases from J, with 15 bases between. The length of the CDR3 is 15 residues.